This note documents a single T cell receptor beta chain sequence. The antigen remains undetermined. This entry is derived from a study of cytomegalovirus exposure and HLA in healthy donors. Amplification used 60 Vbeta primers and 13 Jbeta primers. Method: immunoSEQ multiplex PCR; TCRdb's copy keeps in-frame clones and lacks some. The sample has roughly 43,000 clones; around two thirds are singletons. Broader study findings: What was likely a sequencing artifact was a cluster of highly shared sequence variants. Indistinguishability led to the exclusion of some V segments, TRBV6-2 and TRBV6-3 included. Clonal expansion, a later analysis showed, was greater in HLA-associated TCR beta chains than in equally common others. Highest at DRB1 and lowest at HLA-C, TCR association rates differed among HLA loci in a later analysis.

The length of the CDR3 is 15 residues. Trimming stripped 5 bases from V and 2 bases from J, with 15 bases between. The germline gives CDR1 SGHAT, CDR2 FQDESV (reference sequence). The source of this sequence is a human donor in good health. The sample taken for sequencing was PBMCs. This rearrangement joins TRBV11-1 to TRBJ1-1; unclear D gene. Written as DNA, the CDR3 is TGTGCCAGCAGCCCCCTGGGCGGGTTTAACACTGAAGCTTTCTTT. It codes for CASSPLGGFNTEAFF.